Listed below are T cell receptor beta chains from one sample, sequenced in a study of T cells expressing NK-cell markers. Using the 5' RACE reads, TCRdb records one entry per CDR3 protein without DNA. The table counts around 280,000 distinct CDR3 sequences; about 0.4% lies in the top ten. Sequenced sample: blood T cells: a sorted CD56 or NKG2C T cell subset, CD4+ or CD8+ T cells, or bulk PBMC T cells (not recorded which). These receptors came from a man aged 18 to 30 in good health. Both conserved end residues are part of each CDR3.

j_call v_call cdr3_aa
TRBJ2-6 TRBV12-3/TRBV12-4 CASSSFGSGANVLTF
TRBJ1-1 TRBV20-1 CSAFQPGDATMWAFF
TRBJ2-1 TRBV27 CASRDGSPTARNEQFF
TRBJ2-3 TRBV5-6 CASSKRGGTDTQYF
TRBJ2-1 TRBV15 CATSLRDQRGNEQFF
TRBJ2-3 TRBV5-1 CASKKLNTGETDTQYF
TRBJ2-1 TRBV12-3/TRBV12-4 CASSLPSLGGGSYNEQFF
TRBJ2-5 TRBV20-1 CSARGPGQQETQYF
TRBJ1-4 TRBV20-1 CSARSGVNEKLFF
TRBJ2-1 TRBV7-2 CASSLASPFNEQFF
TRBJ2-3 TRBV7-9 CASSLDILAGGTDTQYF
TRBJ1-1 TRBV18 CASSPAWDTEAFF
TRBJ2-7 TRBV6-5 CASSLGPFKKNYEQYF
TRBJ1-2 TRBV4-2 CASSQESGDYGYTF
TRBJ2-5 TRBV12-3/TRBV12-4 CASSSQGGGGTQYF
TRBJ1-6 TRBV20-1 CSAIFGQPHSPLHF
TRBJ1-4 TRBV29-1 CSVEGGPEKLFF
TRBJ2-3 TRBV7-6 CASSTRAQADTQYF
TRBJ2-1 TRBV4-3 CASSLYGVPNNEQFF
TRBJ2-1 TRBV11-2 CASSFGARWGQGHNEQFF
TRBJ2-3 TRBV6-4 CASSDSAWTSTDTQYF
TRBJ1-4 TRBV20-1 CSAGQTNEKLFF
TRBJ2-1 TRBV29-1 CSVTRTSETEQFF
TRBJ2-1 TRBV2 CASRGQGGYNEQFF
TRBJ2-3 TRBV12-3/TRBV12-4 CASSQDLIRAQYF
TRBJ2-1 TRBV10-3 CAISAMLTGVNEQFF
TRBJ2-5 TRBV10-3 CAISDSDRNPETQYF
TRBJ2-1 TRBV18 CASSPLPPTSGSSYNEQFF
TRBJ2-4 TRBV30 CAWAPFADMGNIQYF
TRBJ2-7 TRBV27 CASSLVDPALTEQYF
TRBJ1-1 TRBV27 CASSFRDRWEAFF
TRBJ1-6 TRBV5-5 CASSYWTGGDSPLHF
TRBJ2-2 TRBV27 CASRQISGTGELFF
TRBJ1-2 TRBV20-1 CSARDFDRYYGYTF
TRBJ1-5 TRBV20-1 CSARGGQGIQPQHF
TRBJ2-5 TRBV6-1 CASRILDDEETQYF
TRBJ2-7 TRBV7-2 CASRTSGGSYEQYF
TRBJ2-1 TRBV5-6 CASSFGLAGGGEQFF
TRBJ2-5 TRBV12-3/TRBV12-4 CASSSPHPMFGRETQYF
TRBJ2-7 TRBV20-1 CSARDWADNYEQYF
TRBJ1-2 TRBV12-3/TRBV12-4 CASSATGAYGYTF
TRBJ2-5 TRBV6-1 CASSPPREKGETQYF
TRBJ2-3 TRBV20-1 CSASDLSGRRDTQYF
TRBJ1-2 TRBV15 CATSRPGQVYGYTF
TRBJ2-3 TRBV15 CATSSSYLGTDTQYF
TRBJ2-1 TRBV10-3 CAISESMLAGNEQFF
TRBJ1-4 TRBV6-6 CASGGLGGEKLFF
TRBJ2-1 TRBV12-3/TRBV12-4 CASSLRLAGARNEQFF
TRBJ2-5 TRBV10-3 CAISNTFGETQYF
TRBJ2-3 TRBV20-1 CSARDPASLSTDTQYF
TRBJ1-1 TRBV6-1 CASFIGGQNTEAFF
TRBJ2-1 TRBV12-3/TRBV12-4 CASSTATLHVGEQFF
TRBJ2-2 TRBV20-1 CSARPSGRDTGELFF